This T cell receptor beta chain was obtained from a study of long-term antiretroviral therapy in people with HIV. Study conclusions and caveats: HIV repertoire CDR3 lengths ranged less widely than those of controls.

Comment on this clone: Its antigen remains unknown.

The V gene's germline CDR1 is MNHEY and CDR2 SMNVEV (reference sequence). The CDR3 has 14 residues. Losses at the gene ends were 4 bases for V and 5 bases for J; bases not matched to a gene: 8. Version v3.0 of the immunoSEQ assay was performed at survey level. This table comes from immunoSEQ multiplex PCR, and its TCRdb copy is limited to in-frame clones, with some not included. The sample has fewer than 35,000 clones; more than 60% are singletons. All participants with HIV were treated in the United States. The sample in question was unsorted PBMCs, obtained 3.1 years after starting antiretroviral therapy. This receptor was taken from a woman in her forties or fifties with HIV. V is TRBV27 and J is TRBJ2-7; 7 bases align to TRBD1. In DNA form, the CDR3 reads TGTGCCAGCAGTTCCCGACAGGGCACCGACGAGCAGTACGTC. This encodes CASSSRQGTDEQYV.